This T cell receptor (beta chain) was recorded in a study of CXCR3-negative and CXCR3-positive naive CD8 T cells. Study outcomes and limitations: CXCR3-positive naive cells carried more hydrophobic TRB CDR3s than CXCR3-negative naive cells did. Whereas memory cells differed, naive CXCR3-negative and CXCR3-positive cells shared similar TRBV-TRBJ usage.

Regarding this clonotype: Its antigen is as yet unknown.

Researchers reported sorting every CD8+ T cell subset in triplicate, around 300,000 cells per sort. Within the CD8+ T cell compartment, naive cells were CD45RO-CCR7+CD27+CD95-. The CDR3 has 14 amino acids. Germline V lookup: CDR1 SGHTA, CDR2 FQGNSA. UMI-tagged TRB cDNA libraries were built via 5' RACE. TCRdb reworked the 5' RACE reads into one entry per CDR3 protein, no DNA. The listing records more than 100,000 distinct CDR3 sequences. This chain uses TRBV7-2 with TRBJ2-7. This receptor was obtained from a human donor in good health. Some clones in this sample may be carry-over from other donors' samples. Sequenced sample: naive CXCR3+ CD8+ T cells from blood. The subset here: CD45RO-CCR7+CD27+CD95- naive CD8+ T cells expressing CXCR3 (TNR3+). CDR3 residues: CASSLGMGINEQYF.